A selection of T cell receptor beta chains follows, all from one sample in a study of blood T cells in healthy people across ages. Each CDR3 protein gets one entry after TCRdb re-called the 5' RACE reads with MiXCR. This sample has around 1,000,000 distinct CDR3 sequences, with roughly a quarter found just once. This sample was also put to use in a study of T cells of mothers and their children.

The sample taken for sequencing was blood. These TCRs come from a girl aged 2 to 10 in good health. Each CDR3 is given with its conserved first and last residue. The order of the fields is clone size, D gene, V gene, CDR3 length, J gene, CDR3 DNA, CDR3 protein. A D gene is named only where the DNA matches it firmly. Size is omitted from some rows. Given values are once, few, many or a class for expanded clones.

>few|TRBD2|TRBV4-1|15|TRBJ2-7
TGCGCCAGCAGCCAGCTAGCGGGAGGCGGATACGAGCAGTACTTC
CASSQLAGGGYEQYF
>.|.|TRBV7-2|14|TRBJ2-5
TGTGCCAGCAGCTCACAGGACGGCCAAGAGACCCAGTACTTC
CASSSQDGQETQYF
>.|.|TRBV4-1|13|TRBJ2-5
TGCGCCAGCAGCCAAATCGAGGGAGAGACCCAGTACTTC
CASSQIEGETQYF
>.|.|TRBV7-2|11|TRBJ2-1
TGTGCCAGCAGCGCCCGGGGGGAGCAGTTCTTC
CASSARGEQFF
>few|TRBD1|TRBV6-6|15|TRBJ2-7
TGTGCCAGCAGACCTCCCGGGACAGAAGGCAACGAGCAGTACTTC
CASRPPGTEGNEQYF
>.|TRBD2|TRBV28|17|TRBJ2-3
TGTGCCAGCAGTTTTTGGGGTAGCGGGGGAAAGAGTGATACGCAGTATTTT
CASSFWGSGGKSDTQYF
>few|TRBD1|TRBV4-1|14|TRBJ2-7
TGCGCCAGCAGCCAATGGGACAGCAGCTACGAGCAGTACTTC
CASSQWDSSYEQYF
>.|TRBD1|TRBV7-2|14|TRBJ1-6
TGTGCCAGCAGTCGTGGACAGGGTAGATCACCCCTCCACTTT
CASSRGQGRSPLHF
>.|TRBD2|TRBV11-3|17|TRBJ2-5
TGTGCCAGCAGCCAAGGACTAGCTGCTACCCTGGGGGAGACCCAGTACTTC
CASSQGLAATLGETQYF
>.|.|TRBV6-5|14|TRBJ1-2
TGTGCCAGCAGTTACGCCCGGCCAACGGGAGGCTACACCTTC
CASSYARPTGGYTF
>.|.|TRBV4-1|15|TRBJ1-4
TGCGCCAGCAGTTCCGGACGGTCAACTAATGAAAAACTGTTTTTT
CASSSGRSTNEKLFF
>few|.|TRBV2|13|TRBJ1-1
TGTGCCAGCAGTGTGGGCCAGGGCACTGAAGCTTTCTTT
CASSVGQGTEAFF
>few|.|TRBV3-1|14|TRBJ2-5
TGTGCCAGCAGCCAGATCACTAGCCAAGAGACCCAGTACTTC
CASSQITSQETQYF
>.|TRBD2|TRBV7-2|16|TRBJ2-3
TGTGCCAGCAGCTTAAGACTAGCGGGGAGCACAGATACGCAGTATTTT
CASSLRLAGSTDTQYF
>.|.|TRBV4-2|15|TRBJ1-2
TGTGCCAGCAGCCAAGTATCAGGGGTGCAATCTGGCTACACCTTC
CASSQVSGVQSGYTF
>once|.|TRBV6-6|15|TRBJ2-2
TGTGCCAGCAGTTACACCAGGAGCAACACCGGGGAGCTGTTTTTT
CASSYTRSNTGELFF
>.|.|TRBV7-2|14|TRBJ1-2
TGTGCCAGCAGCTCGACAGTTATGGGGTATGGCTACACCTTC
CASSSTVMGYGYTF
>.|TRBD1|TRBV7-7|15|TRBJ2-1
TGTGCTAGCAGCCTTGGACAGGGTCGGGACAATGAGCAGTTCTTC
CASSLGQGRDNEQFF
>.|TRBD2|TRBV4-1|16|TRBJ2-1
TGCGCCAGCAGCCGCGGGGCTAGCGGCACCTACAATGAGCAGTTCTTC
CASSRGASGTYNEQFF
>.|TRBD1|TRBV7-9|13|TRBJ2-4
TGTGCCAGCAGCTCTAGCGTTGGACAGGGAAGAAACTTC
CASSSSVGQGRNF
>.|.|TRBV5-1|14|TRBJ1-1
TGCGCCAGCAGCTTGGTGACAGCGACCACTGAAGCTTTCTTT
CASSLVTATTEAFF
>few|TRBD2|TRBV28|18|TRBJ2-3
TGTGCCAGCAGTATATGGACTAGCGGGAGGGAGCCCACAGATACGCAGTATTTT
CASSIWTSGREPTDTQYF
>.|TRBD1|TRBV5-4|15|TRBJ2-7
TGTGCCAGCAGCTCCGCGATCAGGGGGCCATACGAGCAGTACTTC
CASSSAIRGPYEQYF
>.|TRBD2|TRBV20-1|16|TRBJ2-5
TGCAGTGCTACGGGGGGGGGAGCCCAGGGGCAAGAGACCCAGTACTTC
CSATGGGAQGQETQYF
>few|.|TRBV6-5|13|TRBJ2-5
TGTGCCAGCAGTTACGGGGGCCAAACGGACCAGTACTTC
CASSYGGQTDQYF
>many|.|TRBV6-5|11|TRBJ2-7
TGTGCCAGCTCTACGCCCTACGAGCAGTACTTC
CASSTPYEQYF
>.|.|TRBV29-1|10|TRBJ1-2
TGCAGCGTTGATTTGTTCGGCTACACCTTC
CSVDLFGYTF
>few|.|TRBV10-3|12|TRBJ1-1
TGTGCCATCGGAGGAGACCCGACTGAAGCTTTCTTT
CAIGGDPTEAFF
>few|.|TRBV5-1|13|TRBJ1-2
TGCGCCAGCAGCTTGGGGGCAGCCTATGGCTACACCTTC
CASSLGAAYGYTF
>.|TRBD2|TRBV7-2|16|TRBJ2-3
TGTGCCAGCAGCCCTGCTGCGGGGGGGCTAGCAGATACGCAGTATTTT
CASSPAAGGLADTQYF
>few|TRBD1|TRBV7-9|16|TRBJ2-7
TGTGCCAGCAGCGCAACCCGGACAGGGAAAACCTACGAGCAGTACTTC
CASSATRTGKTYEQYF
>few|.|TRBV3-1|13|TRBJ2-4
TGTGCCAGCAGCCAAGATTGGAGGGACATTCAGTACTTC
CASSQDWRDIQYF
>.|.|TRBV5-6|14|TRBJ1-5
TGTGCCAGCAGCTTTCGCCCAGACAATCAGCCCCAGCATTTT
CASSFRPDNQPQHF
>.|.|TRBV4-1|14|TRBJ2-1
TGCGCCAGCAGCCCCCCTGCACGGGGCCATGAGCAGTTCTTC
CASSPPARGHEQFF
>.|.|TRBV15|14|TRBJ2-7
TGTGCCACCAGCAGAGATACAGGGATCTACGAGCAGTACTTC
CATSRDTGIYEQYF
>.|TRBD2|TRBV2|15|TRBJ2-1
TGTGCCAGCAGAATGAGCGATAGCGGGAACAATGAGCAGTTCTTC
CASRMSDSGNNEQFF
>.|.|TRBV4-3|16|TRBJ1-4
TGCGCCAGCAGCCAACGACAGGCTACAACTAATGAAAAACTGTTTTTT
CASSQRQATTNEKLFF
>.|.|TRBV29-1|12|TRBJ2-7
TGCAGCGTTTTACAGGGATCCTACGAGCAGTACTTC
CSVLQGSYEQYF
>.|.|TRBV29-1|13|TRBJ2-7
TGCAGCGTTTGGACAGCTGATCACTACGAGCAGTACTTC
CSVWTADHYEQYF
>once|.|TRBV6-1|14|TRBJ2-7
TGTGCCAGCAGTGAAGGGGGCTTCTCCTACGAGCAGTACTTC
CASSEGGFSYEQYF
>.|TRBD1|TRBV4-3|14|TRBJ2-1
TGCGCCAGCAGCCATGGGACAGTAGGAAATGAGCAGTTCTTC
CASSHGTVGNEQFF
>.|TRBD1|TRBV6-6|13|TRBJ2-7
TGTGCCAGTAATAACAGGGGAAACTACGAGCAGTACTTC
CASNNRGNYEQYF
>.|.|TRBV6-2/TRBV6-3|18|TRBJ2-3
TGTGCCAGCAGGTGGGAGGCCCAGGCCGGCGGGGCCACAGATACGCAGTATTTT
CASRWEAQAGGATDTQYF
>.|.|TRBV29-1|13|TRBJ2-7
TGCAGCGTTGAGGCCGTGGACTCCTACGAGCAGTACTTC
CSVEAVDSYEQYF
>few|.|TRBV5-1|16|TRBJ2-4
TGCGCCAGCAGCTTGAGGGCGAACCTAGCCAAAAACATTCAGTACTTC
CASSLRANLAKNIQYF
>few|TRBD2|TRBV11-2|14|TRBJ2-2
TGTGCCAGCAGGCGGACTAGCGGGACCGGGGAGCTGTTTTTT
CASRRTSGTGELFF
>.|.|TRBV11-2|15|TRBJ2-2
TGTGCCAGCAGCTTATTAAGGGGTTTGGACGGGGAGCTGTTTTTT
CASSLLRGLDGELFF
>.|.|TRBV7-2|14|TRBJ1-1
TGTGCCAGCAATATAGGGAGGGGGAACACTGAAGCTTTCTTT
CASNIGRGNTEAFF
>.|TRBD2|TRBV20-1|14|TRBJ2-3
TGCACTGCTAGGACTAGGGGCTCCACAGATACGCAGTATTTT
CTARTRGSTDTQYF
>few|.|TRBV6-5|14|TRBJ2-7
TGTGCCAGCAGTGCCCCGGGATCCCGCTACGAGCAGTACTTC
CASSAPGSRYEQYF
>.|.|TRBV7-9|14|TRBJ2-2
TGTGCCAGCAGCCGAATGGAATTCACCGGGGAGCTGTTTTTT
CASSRMEFTGELFF
>.|TRBD1|TRBV7-8|16|TRBJ2-7
TGTGCCAGCAGCTTACCTGGGCAGGGGGCTTCCAGCGAGCAGTACTTC
CASSLPGQGASSEQYF